Presented here are 17 T cell receptor beta chains from one specimen sequenced in a study of blood T cells in healthy people across ages. It was with a sample-barcoded 5' primer and a J-beta primer mix that a second PCR of roughly 7 to 12 cycles was run. TCRdb re-analysed the 5' RACE reads in MiXCR, keeping a single row per CDR3 protein. Of about 1.4 million distinct CDR3 sequences listed, 59% were seen once; the top ten hold over 5.5%. The sample comprised blood. The receptors stem from a man between 18 and 35 years old in good health.

The chain couples TRBV25-1 to TRBJ2-1; D uncertain. From germline, CDR1 is MGHDK and CDR2 SYGVNS. The CDR3 runs 17 residues. Trimming shortened V by 1 base and J by 2 bases, and 15 bases separated the two germline ends. The chain's CDR3 is CASSEFGGRTTYNEQFF. The CDR3 DNA is TGTGCCAGCAGTGAATTTGGTGGGCGTACAACCTACAATGAGCAGTTCTTC.

The rearrangement joins TRBV12-3 or TRBV12-4 to TRBJ1-2; no firm D call. V gave up 4 bases and J gave up 5 bases, with 11 bases separating them. CDR3 length equals 13 residues. The CDR3 loop is CASSSGRIYGYTF. DNA for the CDR3: TGTGCCAGCAGTTCTGGACGGATTTATGGCTACACCTTC.

This sequence joins TRBV27 and TRBJ1-3; D perhaps matches TRBD1 (6 bases). CDR3 size: 15 residues. The V gene's germline CDR1 is MNHEY and CDR2 SMNVEV (reference sequence). Trimming removed 2 bases from V and 0 bases from J, with 8 bases in between. CDR3: CASSLTGLSGNTIYF. CDR3 nucleotides: TGTGCCAGCAGTTTAACAGGGCTCTCTGGAAACACCATATATTTT.

This clonotype was seen more than once but under ten times. V gene TRBV7-2 combines with J gene TRBJ2-7; D call uncertain. The CDR3 has 12 residues. Germline lookup yields CDR1 SGHTA and CDR2 FQGNSA. V was pared by 5 bases and J by 1 base, with 6 bases between. The CDR3: CASSQKSYEQYF. The CDR3 DNA reads TGTGCCAGCAGCCAAAAGTCCTACGAGCAGTACTTC.

J is TRBJ2-4 and V is TRBV27; the D gene is possibly TRBD2 (5 bases). Judging by the DNA end, TRBJ2-7 fits better; the J call may be wrong. Germline CDR1 and CDR2: MNHEY and SMNVEV (reference sequence). The CDR3 runs 13 residues. The CDR3 here is CASSLSLASEQYF. The DNA for the CDR3 is TGTGCCAGCAGTTTAAGCCTAGCCAGCGAGCAGTACTTC.

The table lists this clonotype with a few counts. The rearrangement joins TRBV7-2 to TRBJ2-3; the D is unclear. CDR1 and CDR2 from the germline V gene are SGHTA and FQGNSA. V lost 5 bases to trimming and J lost 6 bases, with 12 bases between them. There are 13 residues in the CDR3. CDR3 coding DNA: TGTGCCAGCAGCCTGGAGCAGACGGATACGCAGTATTTT. Translation gives CASSLEQTDTQYF.

This chain uses TRBV29-1 with TRBJ2-7; the D gene could be TRBD1 or TRBD2 (7 bases each). The V and J ends lost 3 bases and 8 bases respectively, with 14 bases between them. Germline CDR1 SQVTM, CDR2 ANQGSEA. The length of the CDR3 is 12 residues. The CDR3 spells CSVEGRGRQQYF. The CDR3 DNA reads as TGCAGCGTTGAGGGGAGGGGGCGGCAGCAGTACTTC.

The rearrangement links TRBV6-5 to TRBJ2-1; perhaps D is TRBD1 or TRBD2 (5 bases each). Trimming removed 6 bases at V and 12 bases at J, with 12 bases between. Looked up from germline, CDR1 is MNHEY and CDR2 is SVGAGI. The CDR3 consists of 11 residues. CDR3 DNA: TGTGCCAGCAGACGACAGAGGGGGCAGTTCTTC. Its protein product is CASRRQRGQFF.

The chain employs TRBV29-1 and TRBJ2-1; 7 nucleotides align to TRBD2. The J call may be incorrect, as the DNA end agrees better with TRBJ2-7. This CDR3 comprises 14 residues. Germline CDR1 reads SQVTM; CDR2 reads ANQGSEA. CDR3 in amino acids: CSAAGGLGPYEQYF. The DNA for the CDR3 is TGCAGCGCCGCCGGGGGGTTAGGGCCCTACGAGCAGTACTTC.

This clonotype was observed a few times. This sequence joins TRBV4-3 and TRBJ1-2; the D gene is possibly TRBD1 (5 bases). The CDR3 totals 15 residues. In germline, CDR1 is LGHNA, CDR2 YSLEER. V was cut by 0 bases and J by 4 bases, with 12 bases left in between. CDR3 protein: CASSQENRTPYGYTF. CDR3 sequence (DNA): TGCGCCAGCAGCCAAGAAAACAGGACCCCCTATGGCTACACCTTC.

The gene calls are TRBV12-3 or TRBV12-4 and TRBJ2-1; D remains unclear. The ends were cut back, 6 bases at V and 3 bases at J, with 6 bases in the middle. This CDR3 has 12 residues. CDR3: CASRGNYNEQFF. CDR3 in DNA: TGTGCCAGCAGGGGAAACTACAATGAGCAGTTCTTC.

The chain uses TRBV28 and TRBJ2-5, with D perhaps TRBD1 (6 bases). This CDR3 spans 12 amino acids. The V gene lost 7 bases and the J gene lost 4 bases, with 10 bases spanning the gap. CDR1 MDHEN and CDR2 SYDVKM come from the germline V gene. CDR3 protein: CASTEQGETQYF. In DNA, the CDR3 is TGTGCCAGCACCGAACAGGGAGAGACCCAGTACTTC. The full variable domain, in which reference TRBV28 and TRBJ2-5 provide the parts outside the CDR3, is DVKVTQSSRYLVKRTGEKVFLECVQDMDHENMFWYRQDPGLGLRLIYFSYDVKMKEKGDIPEGYSVSREKKERFSLILESASTNQTSMYLCASTEQGETQYFGPGTRLLVL.

This sequence joins TRBV6-5 and TRBJ1-5; TRBD1 is a possible D gene (6 bases). CDR3 length: 14 residues. Trimming removed 6 bases from V and 3 bases from J, with 12 bases in between. The V gene's germline CDR1 is MNHEY and CDR2 SVGAGI. The CDR3 nucleotides read TGTGCCAGCAGCCGTGACAGGAACAATCAGCCCCAGCATTTT. Translation gives CASSRDRNNQPQHF.

This clonotype is a singleton in its sample. The genes are TRBV24-1 and TRBJ2-3; tentatively, D is TRBD2 (6 bases). V dropped 3 bases and J dropped 1 base, with 13 bases sitting between them. The CDR3 extends over 16 amino acids. Germline lookup yields CDR1 KGHDR and CDR2 SFDVKD. The CDR3 loop is CATSDPKGGGTDTQYF. The CDR3 region has the DNA TGTGCCACCAGTGATCCGAAAGGCGGGGGCACAGATACGCAGTATTTT.

The chain combines TRBV4-1 with TRBJ2-4, with no clear D. Matching the DNA end better, TRBJ2-7 makes the J call doubtful. CDR1 and CDR2 from the germline V gene are MGHRA and YSYEKL. The CDR3 is made up of 14 amino acids. This CDR3 is CASSGPGAIYEQYF. DNA for the CDR3: TGCGCCAGCAGCGGTCCAGGTGCAATCTACGAGCAGTACTTC.

The chain couples TRBV12-5 to TRBJ1-2; no clear D. V was trimmed by 2 bases and J by 5 bases, leaving 12 bases between them. Germline V gene lookup returns CDR1 LGHNT and CDR2 FRNRAP. This CDR3 comprises 14 residues. The DNA of the CDR3 is TGTGCTAGTGGTTTGATCGGGAATGAGTATGGCTACACCTTC. Its protein product is CASGLIGNEYGYTF.

This chain links TRBV5-1 with TRBJ2-5; D uncertain. V lost 4 bases to trimming and J lost 2 bases, with 12 bases between them. Germline lookup yields CDR1 SGHRS and CDR2 YFSETQ. This CDR3 is 14 amino acids long. CDR3 bases: TGCGCCAGCAGCCAGAACGACCCTCAAGAGACCCAGTACTTC. This translates into CASSQNDPQETQYF.